The 10 T cell receptor beta chains given below trace back to one sample, sequenced in a study of CD4+ T cells in melanoma. Sequenced by immunoSEQ multiplex PCR; TCRdb stores in-frame clones only, minus some. The sample has approximately 20,000 clones, 78% seen once. The receptors derive from a human donor with melanoma.

The genes are TRBV2 and TRBJ1-2; D is uncertain. Germline values: CDR1 SNHLY, CDR2 FYNNEI. V was pared by 4 bases and J by 4 bases, with 10 bases between. This CDR3 is built from 13 residues. In DNA form, the CDR3 reads TGTGCCAGCAGTGGTGAGGTTTCCTATGGCTACACCTTC. It specifies CASSGEVSYGYTF.

J is TRBJ1-1 and V is TRBV2; D remains unclear. In germline, CDR1 is SNHLY, CDR2 FYNNEI. This CDR3 comprises 13 residues. The V end lost 5 bases, the J end lost 4 bases, and 11 bases lay between the germline ends. In DNA form, the CDR3 reads TGTGCCAGCAGTTACTCGGAAGTCACTGAAGCTTTCTTT. Encoded protein: CASSYSEVTEAFF. Looking up the rest from reference TRBV2 and TRBJ1-1 gives the full variable domain: EPEVTQTPSHQVTQMGQEVILRCVPISNHLYFYWYRQILGQKVEFLVSFYNNEISEKSEIFDDQFSVERPDGSNFTLKIRSTKLEDSAMYFCASSYSEVTEAFFGQGTRLTVV.

A remark on this clone: Other DNA sequences in the same sample also yield this CDR3. The V gene is TRBV30, the J gene TRBJ1-2; D gene unclear. V lost 2 bases, J lost 5 bases, and 9 bases lay in between. This CDR3 is 12 amino acids long. The V gene's germline CDR1 is GTSNPN and CDR2 SVGIG (reference sequence). In DNA form, the CDR3 reads TGTGCCTGGAGTTTGGGCCCATATGGCTACACCTTC. Protein sequence: CAWSLGPYGYTF.

The rearrangement links TRBV4-1 to TRBJ1-2; unclear D gene. CDR1 MGHRA and CDR2 YSYEKL come from the germline V gene. This CDR3 comprises 14 residues. V shed 0 bases and J shed 5 bases, with 10 bases lying between them. CDR3: CASSQEAGLYGYTF. Written as DNA, the CDR3 is TGCGCCAGCAGCCAAGAGGCGGGCCTTTATGGCTACACCTTC.

This rearrangement joins TRBV5-1 to TRBJ1-1; no firm D call. In germline, CDR1 is SGHRS, CDR2 YFSETQ. The CDR3 has 14 residues. V was clipped by 0 bases and J by 3 bases, with 9 bases between them. CDR3 amino acids: CASSLDSEDTEAFF. CDR3 sequence (DNA): TGCGCCAGCAGCTTGGATTCGGAGGACACTGAAGCTTTCTTT.

The rearrangement uses TRBV5-6 and TRBJ1-5; no definite D call. Germline V gene data show CDR1 as SGHDT and CDR2 as YYEEEE. V was shortened by 3 bases and J by 0 bases, with 10 bases between the two germline ends. The CDR3 spans 15 residues. The CDR3: CASSSESYSNQPQHF. Written as DNA, the CDR3 is TGTGCCAGCAGCTCCGAGAGCTATAGCAATCAGCCCCAGCATTTT.

CDR3 residues: CAWSSGNQPQHF. Here the CDR3 DNA reads TGTGCCTGGAGTTCGGGCAATCAGCCCCAGCATTTT. The V call is TRBV30, the J call TRBJ1-5; D uncertain. Germline lookup yields CDR1 GTSNPN and CDR2 SVGIG (reference sequence). The CDR3 totals 12 residues. The V end lost 2 bases, the J end lost 2 bases, and 4 bases lay between the germline ends.

The chain recombines TRBV13 with TRBJ2-2; D not certain. The CDR3 sequence is 13 residues long. Germline lookup yields CDR1 PRHDT and CDR2 FYEKMQ (reference sequence). With 0 bases removed from V and 3 bases from J, the gap between germline ends came to 2 bases. CDR3 bases: TGTGCCAGCAGCTTAGGAGACACCGGGGAGCTGTTTTTT. This gives the protein CASSLGDTGELFF.

The V gene is TRBV4-2, the J gene TRBJ2-3, with 11 bases lining up with TRBD2. Germline-derived CDR1 and CDR2 are LGHNA and YNFKEQ. The J segment lost 3 bases and the V segment lost 1 base, leaving 3 bases of the junction unmatched. The CDR3 is 16 residues long. CDR3 residues: CASSQAGTSGTDTQYF. The CDR3 nucleotides read TGTGCCAGCAGCCAAGCCGGGACTAGCGGTACAGATACGCAGTATTTT.

This clone appeared a few times. The rearrangement joins TRBV15 to TRBJ1-2, with D unresolved. The CDR3 extends over 16 amino acids. Germline lookup yields CDR1 LNHNV and CDR2 YYDKDF (reference sequence). V was pared by 0 bases and J by 10 bases, with 21 bases between. This CDR3 reads CATSRETGATRSDYTF. The CDR3 DNA follows: TGTGCCACCAGCAGAGAGACGGGAGCAACCAGGTCCGACTACACCTTC. The variable domain in full, completed from reference TRBV15 and TRBJ1-2, reads DAMVIQNPRYQVTQFGKPVTLSCSQTLNHNVMYWYQQKSSQAPKLLFHYYDKDFNNEADTPDNFQSRRPNTSFCFLDIRSPGLGDTAMYLCATSRETGATRSDYTFGSGTRLTVV.